A selection of T cell receptor beta chains follows, all from one sample in a study of neoadjuvant anti-PD-1 for oral cavity cancer. Sequencing used immunoSEQ multiplex PCR; TCRdb keeps in-frame clones, though not all of them. The data contain over 11,000 clones, 75% of them singletons. The sequenced sample was PBMCs, obtained after nivolumab (anti-PD-1) treatment. These TCRs come from a person aged 35-79 years with oral cavity squamous cell carcinoma. Both conserved end residues are part of each CDR3. The order of the fields is CDR3 length, clone size, J gene, D gene, V gene, CDR3 protein, CDR3 DNA. D genes are given only for firm matches. The size field is filled for only some rows; it gives once, few, many or a size class.

>13|.|TRBJ1-4|.|TRBV29-1
CSVTGELYEKLFF
TGCAGCGTTACGGGGGAGCTGTATGAAAAACTGTTTTTT
>15|.|TRBJ2-2|TRBD1|TRBV18
CASSRGTVNTGELFF
TGTGCCAGCTCCCGAGGGACAGTAAACACCGGGGAGCTGTTTTTT
>17|.|TRBJ2-3|TRBD1|TRBV30
CAWRDLPGQGKPDTQYF
TGTGCCTGGAGGGACTTACCGGGACAGGGAAAACCAGATACGCAGTATTTT
>14|.|TRBJ2-7|.|TRBV2
CASRPIAATYEQYF
TGTGCCAGCAGACCCATAGCGGCTACCTACGAGCAGTACTTC
>13|.|TRBJ2-3|.|TRBV7-3
CASSNPPTDTQYF
TGTGCCAGCAGCAACCCACCGACAGATACGCAGTATTTT
>11|.|TRBJ2-5|.|TRBV2
CASIRAETQYF
TGTGCCAGCATCAGAGCGGAGACCCAGTACTTC
>13|.|TRBJ1-5|.|TRBV6-4
CASSSDSNQPQHF
TGTGCCAGCAGCTCCGATAGCAATCAGCCCCAGCATTTT
>11|.|TRBJ2-3|.|TRBV7-9
CASSLADTQYF
TGTGCCAGCAGCTTAGCAGATACGCAGTATTTT
>16|.|TRBJ2-2|.|TRBV7-8
CASSLIVFANTGELFF
TGTGCCAGCAGCTTGATAGTGTTCGCGAACACCGGGGAGCTGTTTTTT
>13|.|TRBJ1-6|.|TRBV10-3
CAIREQGSSPLHF
TGTGCCATCAGGGAACAGGGAAGTTCACCCCTCCACTTT
>14|.|TRBJ1-1|TRBD1|TRBV4-2
CASSQGQVNTEAFF
TGTGCCAGCAGCCAGGGACAGGTTAACACTGAAGCTTTCTTT
>15|.|TRBJ2-5|.|TRBV2
CASQRMRRGQVTQYF
TGTGCCAGTCAGAGGATGCGCAGGGGACAAGTGACCCAGTACTTC
>15|once|TRBJ2-2|.|TRBV7-3
CASSLGGRYTGELFF
TGTGCCAGCAGCTTAGGTGGGCGCTACACCGGGGAGCTGTTTTTT
>11|medium-sized|TRBJ2-1|.|TRBV25-1
CASNAGNEQFF
TGTGCCAGCAATGCCGGGAATGAGCAGTTCTTC
>13|.|TRBJ1-2|.|TRBV10-3
CAISDPDRYGYTF
TGTGCCATCAGTGACCCTGACAGATATGGCTACACCTTC
>17|.|TRBJ2-1|TRBD1|TRBV9
CASSVAPTGTGRNEQFF
TGTGCCAGCAGCGTAGCTCCTACGGGGACAGGGCGTAATGAGCAGTTCTTC
>13|.|TRBJ1-2|.|TRBV6-5
CASSYGPRMGYTF
TGTGCCAGCAGTTACGGCCCCCGTATGGGCTACACCTTC
>16|.|TRBJ2-2|TRBD1|TRBV27
CASSPYRGAGPGELFF
TGTGCCAGCAGTCCGTACAGGGGCGCGGGTCCCGGGGAGCTGTTTTTT
>13|few|TRBJ2-4|TRBD1|TRBV7-9
CASSSGTENIQYF
TGTGCCAGCAGCTCGGGGACAGAAAACATTCAGTACTTC
>15|.|TRBJ2-1|TRBD2|TRBV7-9
CASTTGTRADNEQFF
TGTGCCAGCACCACCGGGACTAGGGCTGACAATGAGCAGTTCTTC
>12|few|TRBJ2-7|.|TRBV2
CASKAGPSEQYF
TGTGCCAGCAAAGCAGGTCCTAGTGAGCAGTACTTC
>13|.|TRBJ1-1|.|TRBV27
CASSFMGVTEAFF
TGTGCCAGCAGTTTTATGGGGGTTACTGAAGCTTTCTTT
>15|.|TRBJ1-5|.|TRBV28
CASKFQGGDNQPQHF
TGTGCCAGCAAGTTTCAGGGAGGGGACAATCAGCCCCAGCATTTT
>12|.|TRBJ1-2|.|TRBV19
CATARGPGGYTF
TGTGCCACCGCCCGGGGGCCGGGTGGCTACACCTTC
>14|once|TRBJ1-1|TRBD1|TRBV19
CASSIQGGPTEAFF
TGTGCCAGTAGTATACAGGGGGGACCAACTGAAGCTTTCTTT
>19|.|TRBJ2-3|TRBD2|TRBV7-9
CASSLGQIPGTSLLDTQYF
TGTGCCAGCAGCTTAGGCCAGATACCCGGGACTAGCCTTTTAGATACGCAGTATTTT
>13|.|TRBJ1-5|.|TRBV27
CASSLMGSQPQHF
TGTGCCAGCAGTTTAATGGGGAGTCAGCCCCAGCATTTT
>13|.|TRBJ2-7|.|TRBV2
CASSPKGTYEQYF
TGTGCCAGCAGTCCGAAGGGGACCTACGAGCAGTACTTC
>12|.|TRBJ2-1|.|TRBV29-1
CSVARFNNEQFF
TGCAGCGTTGCCAGGTTTAACAATGAGCAGTTCTTC
>14|.|TRBJ2-7|TRBD1|TRBV28
CASAGQGGIYEQYF
TGTGCCAGCGCAGGACAGGGAGGAATCTACGAGCAGTACTTC
>14|.|TRBJ1-4|.|TRBV9
CASSVGDPREKLFF
TGTGCCAGCAGCGTAGGTGACCCTCGAGAAAAACTGTTTTTT
>14|.|TRBJ1-2|.|TRBV5-1
CASRPTLGGHGYTF
TGCGCCAGCCGTCCAACTCTGGGGGGTCATGGCTACACCTTC
>13|few|TRBJ1-3|.|TRBV5-6
CASSSHSGNTIYF
TGTGCCAGCAGCTCTCACTCTGGAAACACCATATATTTT
>14|.|TRBJ1-4|TRBD1|TRBV27
CASTRAGGFEKLFF
TGTGCCAGCACCCGGGCAGGGGGCTTTGAAAAACTGTTTTTT
>18|.|TRBJ1-5|.|TRBV6-4
CASSGPQFYFFSNQPQHF
TGTGCCAGCAGTGGCCCGCAATTTTATTTTTTTAGCAATCAGCCCCAGCATTTT
>19|.|TRBJ2-7|TRBD2|TRBV2
CASSEGMTSGAPPVDEQYF
TGTGCCAGCAGTGAAGGGATGACTAGCGGAGCTCCCCCCGTGGACGAGCAGTACTTC
>16|.|TRBJ2-7|TRBD1|TRBV10-2
CASSALIGQGLREQYF
TGCGCCAGCAGTGCCCTGATAGGACAGGGGTTGAGGGAGCAGTACTTC
>13|.|TRBJ1-2|.|TRBV5-5
CASSLVENYGYTF
TGTGCCAGCAGCTTGGTGGAAAACTATGGCTACACCTTC
>15|.|TRBJ2-2|.|TRBV7-2
CASSPRVARGGELFF
TGTGCCAGCAGTCCCCGGGTGGCTCGGGGCGGGGAGCTGTTTTTT
>15|few|TRBJ1-4|TRBD1|TRBV5-1
CASRTGGMTNEKLFF
TGCGCCAGCAGGACAGGGGGCATGACTAATGAAAAACTGTTTTTT
>16|.|TRBJ2-7|.|TRBV4-2
CASSQEAGTSSYEQYF
TGTGCCAGCAGCCAAGAGGCCGGGACGAGCTCCTACGAGCAGTACTTC
>15|.|TRBJ2-3|.|TRBV27
CASSSGAFGRNTQYF
TGTGCCAGCAGTTCGGGGGCCTTCGGCAGGAATACGCAGTATTTT
>14|once|TRBJ1-5|.|TRBV4-1
CASSHHSSNQPQHF
TGCGCCAGCAGCCACCACAGTAGCAATCAGCCCCAGCATTTT
>12|.|TRBJ2-7|.|TRBV2
CAQGTISYEQYF
TGTGCCCAGGGGACGATTTCCTACGAGCAGTACTTC
>15|.|TRBJ2-7|.|TRBV5-1
CASSFSPTGLYEQYF
TGCGCCAGCAGCTTTTCCCCGACAGGCCTCTACGAGCAGTACTTC
>18|.|TRBJ2-2|TRBD2|TRBV5-1
CASSLGGLAGGRTGELFF
TGCGCCAGCAGCTTGGGGGGACTAGCGGGAGGACGTACCGGGGAGCTGTTTTTT